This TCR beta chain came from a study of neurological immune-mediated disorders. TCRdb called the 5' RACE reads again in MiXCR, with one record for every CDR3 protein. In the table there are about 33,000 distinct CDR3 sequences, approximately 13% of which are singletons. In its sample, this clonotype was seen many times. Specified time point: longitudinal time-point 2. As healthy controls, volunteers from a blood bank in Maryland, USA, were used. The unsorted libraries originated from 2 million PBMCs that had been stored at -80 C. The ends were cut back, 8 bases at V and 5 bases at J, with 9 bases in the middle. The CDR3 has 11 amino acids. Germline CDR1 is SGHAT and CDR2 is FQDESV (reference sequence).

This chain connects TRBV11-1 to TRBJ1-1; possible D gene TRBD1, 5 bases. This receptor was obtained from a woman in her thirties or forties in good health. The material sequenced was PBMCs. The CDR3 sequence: CASRGITEAFF. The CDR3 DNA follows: TGTGCCAGCCGGGGGATAACTGAAGCTTTCTTT.